The 32 T cell receptor beta chains in this list originate from one sample, sequenced in a study of blood T cell repertoires in COVID-19. Data came from immunoSEQ multiplex PCR; TCRdb stores just in-frame clones and leaves some out. The data show some 350,000 clones, 87% seen once. Sequences were obtained from PBMCs or T cells enriched from blood (not recorded which). The receptors were gathered from a woman in her twenties or thirties who had recovered from COVID-19.

This chain links TRBV18 with TRBJ2-7, with 7 bases lining up with TRBD1. V gave up 3 bases and J gave up 0 bases; unmatched junction bases: 5. CDR1 is KGHSH and CDR2 is LQKENI in the germline V gene. This CDR3 comprises 15 residues. The DNA for the CDR3 is TGTGCCAGCTCACCTAACCGGGACAGCTCCTACGAGCAGTACTTC. Residues: CASSPNRDSSYEQYF. Using reference TRBV18 and TRBJ2-7 for the parts outside the CDR3, the full variable domain is NAGVMQNPRHLVRRRGQEARLRCSPMKGHSHVYWYRQLPEEGLKFMVYLQKENIIDESGMPKERFSAEFPKEGPSILRIQQVVRGDSAAYFCASSPNRDSSYEQYFGPGTRLTVT.

This clone has a handful of counts. The gene calls are TRBV10-2 and TRBJ2-4; no firm D call. In germline, CDR1 is WSHSY, CDR2 SAAADI. The CDR3 has 13 amino acids. Trimming left V 8 bases short and J 0 bases short, with 8 bases between. The CDR3 region has the DNA TGCGCCAGCTCCCAACTAGCCAAAAACATTCAGTACTTC. Amino acid sequence: CASSQLAKNIQYF.

V and J are TRBV5-1 and TRBJ1-2, with a possible D match to TRBD1 (6 bases). This CDR3 comprises 13 residues. Trimming shortened V by 0 bases and J by 6 bases, and 9 bases separated the two germline ends. CDR1 and CDR2 from the germline V gene are SGHRS and YFSETQ. This CDR3 is CASSLGGQDGYTF. For the CDR3, the DNA is TGCGCCAGCAGCTTGGGGGGGCAGGATGGCTACACCTTC.

The chain links TRBV7-2 to TRBJ2-7, with a weak D call TRBD2 (5 bases). The CDR3 covers 16 residues. V was shortened by 1 base and J by 4 bases, with 17 bases between the two germline ends. CDR1 SGHTA and CDR2 FQGNSA come from the germline V gene. The CDR3 protein is CASSLVGGYEGYEQYF. CDR3 nucleotides: TGTGCCAGCAGCTTAGTCGGCGGTTATGAGGGTTACGAGCAGTACTTC. The full variable domain, with the rest looked up from reference TRBV7-2 and TRBJ2-7, is GAGVSQSPSNKVTEKGKDVELRCDPISGHTALYWYRQSLGQGLEFLIYFQGNSAPDKSGLPSDRFSAERTGGSVSTLTIQRTQQEDSAVYLCASSLVGGYEGYEQYFGPGTRLTVT.

The chain joins TRBV4-3 to TRBJ2-1; maybe TRBD1 (6 bases). With 1 base removed from V and 8 bases from J, the gap between germline ends came to 15 bases. The CDR3 consists of 15 residues. CDR1 and CDR2 (germline): LGHNA, YSLEER. The CDR3 reads CASSQGQGPVDEQFF. The CDR3 nucleotides read TGCGCCAGCAGCCAAGGGCAGGGGCCCGTAGATGAGCAGTTCTTC.

The chain employs TRBV27 and TRBJ1-2; unclear D gene. Germline assignment: CDR1 MNHEY and CDR2 SMNVEV (reference sequence). The V end lost 5 bases, the J end lost 0 bases, and 13 bases lay between the germline ends. The CDR3 runs to 15 residues. CDR3 bases: TGTGCCAGCAGTCCCGGTTATGGAGCTAACTATGGCTACACCTTC. Translation gives CASSPGYGANYGYTF.

The V and J genes are TRBV5-4 and TRBJ2-1; TRBD1 matches 8 bases. Germline V gene data show CDR1 as SGHNT and CDR2 as YYREEE (reference sequence). The CDR3 runs 15 residues. J gave up 3 bases and V 3 bases, and 5 bases lay outside the gene matches. In nucleotides, the CDR3 is TGTGCCAGCAGCTCTACCGGGACAGGCTACAATGAGCAGTTCTTC. It specifies CASSSTGTGYNEQFF.

The CDR3 DNA sequence: TGTGCCAGCAGCTTAGCGACAGGGACCTACAATGAGCAGTTCTTC. Its translation: CASSLATGTYNEQFF. The chain is built from TRBV7-9 and TRBJ2-1; 7 nucleotides line up with TRBD1. Germline-derived CDR1 and CDR2 are SEHNR and FQNEAQ (reference sequence). CDR3 length: 15 amino acids. The ends lost 0 bases at V and 2 bases at J; junction bases unmatched: 1.

V usage is TRBV2 and J usage is TRBJ2-2, with 8 bases aligning to TRBD1. There are 15 residues in the CDR3. The V and J ends lost 6 bases and 6 bases, in that order; junction bases with no gene match: 9. The germline CDR1 and CDR2 sequences are SNHLY and FYNNEI. The DNA of the CDR3 is TGTGCCAGCAGGAGTGACAGGGGTTGGGCCGGGGAGCTGTTTTTT. This sequence encodes CASRSDRGWAGELFF.

The CDR3 sequence is CASSEHRTIGTDTQYF. DNA of the CDR3: TGTGCCAGTAGTGAACATCGGACAATTGGTACAGATACGCAGTATTTT. This chain uses TRBV19 with TRBJ2-3, with D perhaps TRBD1 (5 bases). Trimming stripped 5 bases from V and 3 bases from J, with 18 bases between. This CDR3 has 16 residues. The germline gives CDR1 LNHDA, CDR2 SQIVND (reference sequence).

The rearrangement joins TRBV18 to TRBJ1-2, with D tentatively TRBD1 (6 bases). V was pared by 3 bases and J by 3 bases, with 17 bases between. This CDR3 comprises 16 residues. CDR1 KGHSH and CDR2 LQKENI come from the germline V gene. The CDR3 region has the DNA TGTGCCAGCTCACCCAATACCGGGGGGCCGGACTATGGCTACACCTTC. It specifies CASSPNTGGPDYGYTF.

The rearrangement uses TRBV11-1 and TRBJ2-3; D is ambiguous. The length of the CDR3 is 13 residues. V lost 1 base and J lost 4, with 6 bases in between. In germline, CDR1 is SGHAT, CDR2 FQDESV (reference sequence). DNA of the CDR3: TGTGCCAGCAGCTTAGGAGCTTCAGATACGCAGTATTTT. It yields the protein CASSLGASDTQYF.

This rearrangement joins TRBV28 to TRBJ1-4; D is perhaps TRBD1 (6 bases). Trimming stripped 3 bases from V and 7 bases from J, with 12 bases between. Germline-derived CDR1 and CDR2 are MDHEN and SYDVKM. This CDR3 is built from 14 residues. DNA for the CDR3: TGTGCCAGCAGTTTGAACAGGGCGAGTGAAAAACTGTTTTTT. It encodes CASSLNRASEKLFF.

The gene calls are TRBV19 and TRBJ1-2; D is perhaps TRBD1 (5 bases). Looked up from germline, CDR1 is LNHDA and CDR2 is SQIVND (reference sequence). The CDR3 spans 15 residues. V shed 4 bases and J shed 11 bases, with 23 bases lying between them. For the CDR3, the DNA is TGTGCCAGTAGTACACGTTTAGGACGGGCGGGGCGATACACCTTC. Protein sequence: CASSTRLGRAGRYTF.

V is TRBV3-1 (or the pseudogene TRBV3-2) and J is TRBJ2-1; D is perhaps TRBD2 (5 bases). The CDR3 runs 15 residues. Looked up from germline, CDR1 is LGHDT and CDR2 is YNNKEL (reference sequence). The V end lost 1 base, the J end lost 9 bases, and 16 bases lay between the germline ends. The CDR3 nucleotides read TGTGCCAGCAGCCAAGTCAGGATTAGCGACGGTGAGCAGTTCTTC. Protein sequence: CASSQVRISDGEQFF.

V gene TRBV3-1 (or the pseudogene TRBV3-2) combines with J gene TRBJ1-2, with 8 bases aligning to TRBD1. V dropped 5 bases and J dropped 7; count of bases not matched to a gene: 18. Germline assignment: CDR1 LGHDT and CDR2 YNNKEL (reference sequence). The CDR3 is 17 residues long. The CDR3 sequence is CASSDHGAGGASFGYTF. CDR3 nucleotide sequence: TGTGCCAGCAGCGACCACGGGGCAGGGGGCGCCTCATTTGGCTACACCTTC.

This rearrangement joins TRBV5-5 to TRBJ2-3; no clear D gene. Between the trimmed V and J ends, which lost 0 bases and 7 bases, there was a span of 9 bases. CDR1 is SGHKS and CDR2 is YYEKEE in the germline V gene (reference sequence). The CDR3 is made up of 13 amino acids. Here the CDR3 DNA reads TGTGCCAGCAGCTTGGGTGTTTTAAATACGCAGTATTTT. It is translated as CASSLGVLNTQYF.

The chain couples TRBV5-8 to TRBJ1-4; 8 positions match TRBD1. Germline V gene data show CDR1 as SGHTS and CDR2 as YDEGEE. This CDR3 is built from 20 residues. The ends lost 0 bases at V and 4 bases at J; junction bases unmatched: 17. CDR3 in amino acids: CASSLGTGTGPLVFNEKLFF. CDR3 DNA: TGTGCCAGCAGCTTGGGTACCGGGACAGGTCCTCTTGTTTTTAATGAAAAACTGTTTTTT.

The J gene is TRBJ1-1, the V gene TRBV28; D remains unclear. Per the germline V gene, CDR1 is MDHEN and CDR2 is SYDVKM. The CDR3 has 13 amino acids. Trimming removed 6 bases at V and 4 bases at J, with 12 bases between. CDR3 bases: TGTGCCAGCAGCCTCCCTATCGCCACTGAAGCTTTCTTT. Translated, it gives CASSLPIATEAFF.

This rearrangement joins TRBV10-1 to TRBJ1-1, with 8 bases fitting TRBD1. This CDR3 has 14 amino acids. Germline CDR1 reads WNHNN; CDR2 reads SYGVQD (reference sequence). The V gene end was trimmed by 6 bases and the J gene end by 9 bases; junction bases not matched to a gene: 12. This CDR3 reads CASRRDRRGGKAFF. The CDR3 nucleotides are TGCGCCAGCAGAAGGGACAGGCGGGGGGGAAAAGCTTTCTTT.

V and J are TRBV6-4 and TRBJ1-1; possibly TRBD1 for D (5 bases). Germline assignment: CDR1 MRHNA and CDR2 SNTAGT. CDR3 length: 15 amino acids. Trimming cost V 2 bases and J 3 bases, with 13 bases left between them. CDR3 in amino acids: CASSDPSGLDTEAFF. In nucleotides, the CDR3 is TGTGCCAGCAGTGACCCCTCAGGGTTGGACACTGAAGCTTTCTTT.

On this clone: Other DNA sequences within the sample encode an identical CDR3. This chain joins TRBV10-2 and TRBJ1-6; 8 positions match TRBD1. The V and J ends lost 0 bases and 6 bases, in that order; junction bases with no gene match: 1. The CDR3 totals 15 residues. The V gene's germline CDR1 is WSHSY and CDR2 SAAADI. The CDR3 DNA reads as TGCGCCAGCAGTGAGTCCGGACAGGGTAATTCACCCCTCCACTTT. Its translation: CASSESGQGNSPLHF.

The J gene is TRBJ1-1, the V gene TRBV7-3, with no clear D. Trimming pared 2 bases from V and 3 bases from J, leaving 7 bases between. Looked up from germline, CDR1 is SGHTA and CDR2 is FQGTGA. CDR3 length equals 13 residues. In DNA, the CDR3 is TGTGCCAGCAGCTTACTAACCGACACTGAAGCTTTCTTT. Translation: CASSLLTDTEAFF.

The CDR3 sequence is CASGLGQGFSDTQYF. DNA of the CDR3: TGTGCTAGTGGTTTGGGCCAGGGCTTTTCAGATACGCAGTATTTT. This chain connects TRBV12-5 to TRBJ2-3; perhaps TRBD1 as D (5 bases). V gave up 1 base and J gave up 4 bases, with 12 bases separating them. The CDR3 is 15 residues long. Germline V gene lookup returns CDR1 LGHNT and CDR2 FRNRAP.

The chain uses TRBV6-5 and TRBJ2-7; 7 nucleotides line up with TRBD1. Germline CDR1 reads MNHEY; CDR2 reads SVGAGI. The CDR3 is made up of 14 amino acids. The J segment lost 4 bases and the V segment lost 8 bases, leaving 11 bases of the junction unmatched. The CDR3 reads CASGQNRGGYEQYF. DNA of the CDR3: TGTGCCAGCGGCCAAAACAGGGGCGGGTACGAGCAGTACTTC.

The chain uses TRBV30 and TRBJ1-2, with TRBD1 matching 8 bases. Germline trimming cut 5 bases from V and 6 bases from J; bases unmatched to any gene: 11. The CDR3 runs 14 residues. Germline V lookup: CDR1 GTSNPN, CDR2 SVGIG (reference sequence). DNA for the CDR3: TGTGCCTGGTCCATAGGACAGGGAGTAGATGGCTACACCTTC. Translating gives CAWSIGQGVDGYTF.

The chain has TRBV3-1 (or the pseudogene TRBV3-2) and TRBJ2-3, with a tentative D call TRBD2 (6 bases). Trimming cost V 3 bases and J 4 bases, with 14 bases left between them. CDR1 is LGHDT, CDR2 YNNKEL, per germline (reference sequence). The CDR3 runs to 15 residues. The CDR3 DNA sequence: TGTGCCAGCAGCCAGCGACTAGGCTTTGCAGATACGCAGTATTTT. Its protein is CASSQRLGFADTQYF.

This rearrangement joins TRBV10-3 to TRBJ1-3; possible D gene TRBD1, 5 bases. The V gene lost 6 bases and the J gene lost 0 bases, with 15 bases spanning the gap. CDR3 size: 16 residues. The germline CDR1 and CDR2 sequences are ENHRY and SYGVKD. CDR3 amino acids: CAIRAYGGTSGNTIYF. The CDR3 DNA reads TGTGCCATCAGGGCTTATGGGGGGACCTCTGGAAACACCATATATTTT.

The V call is TRBV7-2, the J call TRBJ2-2; D is uncertain. Trimming removed 5 bases at V and 0 bases at J, with 4 bases between. CDR3 length: 13 amino acids. Germline V lookup: CDR1 SGHTA, CDR2 FQGNSA. CDR3: CASSPANTGELFF. CDR3 DNA sequence: TGTGCCAGCAGCCCCGCGAACACCGGGGAGCTGTTTTTT.

This clone has a handful of counts. V usage is TRBV6-4 and J usage is TRBJ2-3; 7 bases fit TRBD2. V gave up 4 bases and J gave up 6 bases; unmatched junction bases: 7. This CDR3 region has 14 residues. The germline V gene encodes CDR1 MRHNA and CDR2 SNTAGT. The CDR3 loop is CASSASGVPDTQYF. The CDR3 region has the DNA TGTGCCAGCAGTGCCAGCGGGGTTCCGGATACGCAGTATTTT.

This clone has more than one count but fewer than ten. The rearrangement links TRBV2 to TRBJ1-1, with TRBD1 matching 7 bases. V lost 7 bases, J lost 2 bases, and 4 bases stayed unmatched. The CDR3 sequence is 13 residues long. CDR1 is SNHLY and CDR2 is FYNNEI in the germline V gene. The CDR3 coding sequence is TGTGCCAGCAACCGGGACAGAAACACTGAAGCTTTCTTT. Its protein is CASNRDRNTEAFF. The full variable domain, completed using reference TRBV2 and TRBJ1-1, is EPEVTQTPSHQVTQMGQEVILRCVPISNHLYFYWYRQILGQKVEFLVSFYNNEISEKSEIFDDQFSVERPDGSNFTLKIRSTKLEDSAMYFCASNRDRNTEAFFGQGTRLTVV.

The chain links TRBV5-1 to TRBJ2-7; 7 bases map to TRBD1. This CDR3 contains 16 residues. Germline lookup yields CDR1 SGHRS and CDR2 YFSETQ. With V trimmed by 4 bases and J by 1 base, 11 bases remained unmatched. CDR3 bases: TGCGCCAGCAGCCACGGCGGACAGGTCGGGTCCTACGAGCAGTACTTC. It yields the protein CASSHGGQVGSYEQYF.